A single T cell receptor (beta chain) is shown here with its context. What it binds is unknown. V lost 7 bases to trimming and J lost 8 bases, with 20 bases between them. CDR1 and CDR2 from the germline V gene are MNHEY and SVGEGT. The CDR3 runs 14 residues. The data were obtained in a study of T cells in Graves' hyperthyroidism and ophthalmopathy. It was less than 13 ml of fresh peripheral blood that supplied the PBMCs. Template material for amplifying TCR beta CDR3 regions consisted of RNA transcripts. During a first-round RT-PCR of the TCR CDR3, the HTBI primer set was used. MiXCR, run by TCRdb on the multiplex PCR reads, gives a single entry per CDR3 protein. The sample has about 720,000 distinct CDR3 sequences, about 19% seen once; the top ten hold 15% to 20%. The study, taken as a whole, reports: Most clonotypes that expanded in the thyroid above 0.001 also showed up in blood.

Sequencing was performed on blood. The rearrangement joins TRBV6-2 or TRBV6-3 to TRBJ1-2; tentative D call: TRBD1 (5 bases). The TCR comes from a woman in her fifties or sixties with Graves' hyperthyroidism that later progressed to Graves' ophthalmopathy. The CDR3 bases are TGTGCCAGCAAACGGGACGAAGGGATTGGGGGCTACACCTTC. It translates to CASKRDEGIGGYTF.